This T cell receptor beta chain was retrieved from a study of blood T cell repertoires in COVID-19. Measured with immunoSEQ multiplex PCR; TCRdb has only the in-frame clones, and not every one. The data hold some 490,000 clones, with approximately 90% observed a single time. Sequenced material: PBMCs or T cells enriched from blood (not recorded which). The receptor's source is an older woman who had recovered from COVID-19.

CDR3 sequence: CASSESGARMNTEAFF. The CDR3 DNA sequence: TGTGCCAGCAGTGAATCGGGTGCACGGATGAACACTGAAGCTTTCTTT. The rearrangement links TRBV2 to TRBJ1-1; D is ambiguous. Germline V lookup: CDR1 SNHLY, CDR2 FYNNEI. Trimming took off 2 bases at V and 0 bases at J, with 13 bases between the two ends. The CDR3 is 16 amino acids.